The present entry profiles one T cell receptor (beta chain) with its context. The antigen remains undetermined. PCR was performed a second time for 7 to 11 cycles using a sample-barcoded 5' primer and a J-beta primer mix. TCRdb redid the calling of the 5' RACE reads with MiXCR, one entry per CDR3 protein. The sample yields approximately 360,000 distinct CDR3 sequences, 52% seen once. The germline V gene has CDR1 MNHEY and CDR2 SVGEGT. V was shortened by 0 bases and J by 1 base, with 18 bases between the two germline ends. The CDR3 loop spans 18 amino acids. This record comes from a study of blood T cells in healthy people across ages. The overall study: About one barcoded beta molecule per two T cells was captured by template switching.

Russia was home to the donors, healthy Caucasian individuals aged roughly 6 to 90. The study, taken as a whole, reports: PBMC samples, being unsorted, prevented any conclusive comparison of naive and antigen-experienced cells.

This TCR was recovered from a man in his fifties or sixties in good health. The sequenced sample consisted of blood. V gene TRBV6-2 or TRBV6-3 combines with J gene TRBJ1-1; D call uncertain. The CDR3 is CASSYSVTLGWTNTEAFF. As DNA, the CDR3 is TGTGCCAGCAGTTACTCGGTTACCCTCGGTTGGACGAACACTGAAGCTTTCTTT.